Below are 29 T cell receptor beta chains sequenced from a single sample in a study of blood T cell repertoires in COVID-19. The repertoire was sequenced with immunoSEQ multiplex PCR; TCRdb's copy has only in-frame clones and lacks some. The sample has approximately 180,000 clones, roughly 91% seen once. Sequenced input: peripheral blood. The receptor source for this set is a man aged 40-55 years with active or convalescent COVID-19.

This rearrangement joins TRBV20-1 to TRBJ2-1, with no clear D. Germline values: CDR1 DFQATT, CDR2 SNEGSKA (reference sequence). The CDR3 sequence is 14 residues long. The V gene lost 3 bases and the J gene lost 6 bases, with 15 bases spanning the gap. The CDR3 nucleotides read TGCAGTGCTAGTGAGTCGGGTTTTCGCAATGAGCAGTTCTTC. Encoded protein: CSASESGFRNEQFF.

The chain carries TRBV18 and TRBJ1-6, with D perhaps TRBD1 (5 bases). The germline V gene has CDR1 KGHSH and CDR2 LQKENI. This CDR3 contains 13 residues. Trimming cost V 4 bases and J 7 bases, with 8 bases left between them. The CDR3 loop reads CASSLDSNSPLHF. The CDR3 nucleotides are TGTGCCAGCTCACTTGACAGCAATTCACCCCTCCACTTT.

This chain uses TRBV12-3 or TRBV12-4 with TRBJ1-2; D is ambiguous. V was trimmed by 3 bases and J by 5 bases, leaving 10 bases between them. The CDR3 has 13 amino acids. CDR3 sequence (DNA): TGTGCCAGCAGTTTTAACGGGAAGTATGGCTACACCTTC. The encoded protein is CASSFNGKYGYTF.

V and J are TRBV7-3 and TRBJ1-6; 10 bases agree with TRBD1. Looked up from germline, CDR1 is SGHTA and CDR2 is FQGTGA. V trimming: 5 bases; J trimming: 10 bases; junction bases outside the gene matches: 8. The CDR3 is made up of 15 amino acids. DNA for the CDR3: TGTGCCAGCAGCCCCGGGACAGGGGCGTACTCACCCCTCCACTTT. This codes for CASSPGTGAYSPLHF. Full variable domain (missing parts from reference TRBV7-3 and TRBJ1-6): GAGVSQTPSNKVTEKGKYVELRCDPISGHTALYWYRQSLGQGPEFLIYFQGTGAADDSGLPNDRFFAVRPEGSVSTLKIQRTERGDSAVYLCASSPGTGAYSPLHFGNGTRLTVT.

This chain connects TRBV20-1 to TRBJ1-2, with a weak D call TRBD1 (6 bases). Trimming shortened V by 6 bases and J by 6 bases, and 11 bases separated the two germline ends. CDR1 is DFQATT and CDR2 is SNEGSKA in the germline V gene (reference sequence). CDR3 length: 11 amino acids. CDR3 sequence (DNA): TGCAGTGCGCGGGGGGCGGATGGCTACACCTTC. It is translated as CSARGADGYTF.

The chain links TRBV7-6 to TRBJ2-3; 8 bases match TRBD2. This CDR3 spans 15 amino acids. Germline lookup yields CDR1 SGHVS and CDR2 FNYEAQ. The junction had 3 bases not matched to a gene; V was cut back by 1 base and J by 3 bases. The CDR3 DNA reads as TGTGCCAGCAGCTTAGGGGGGACTAGAACAGATACGCAGTATTTT. Encoded protein: CASSLGGTRTDTQYF. The whole variable domain, remainder taken from reference TRBV7-6 and TRBJ2-3, is GAGVSQSPRYKVTKRGQDVALRCDPISGHVSLYWYRQALGQGPEFLTYFNYEAQQDKSGLPNDRFSAERPEGSISTLTIQRTEQRDSAMYRCASSLGGTRTDTQYFGPGTRLTVL.

This chain connects TRBV7-6 to TRBJ1-5; D possibly corresponds to TRBD1 (6 bases). The CDR3 length is 17 residues. V lost 2 bases and J 2 bases, leaving 16 bases between the germline ends. Germline V gene data show CDR1 as SGHVS and CDR2 as FNYEAQ. CDR3 sequence (DNA): TGTGCCAGCAGCTTATACCCACAGGGAGACGGCAATCAGCCCCAGCATTTT. Its protein product is CASSLYPQGDGNQPQHF.

The CDR3 region is CASSLESGNSPLHF. CDR3 nucleotides: TGTGCCAGCAGCTTAGAGTCGGGAAATTCACCCCTCCACTTT. V usage is TRBV7-9 and J usage is TRBJ1-6; D is unresolved. Trimming took off 1 base at V and 7 bases at J, with 8 bases between the two ends. Germline V CDR1 and CDR2: SEHNR, FQNEAQ (reference sequence). There are 14 residues in the CDR3.

This clone was counted between two and nine times. The same CDR3 also results from other DNA sequences found in this sample. V and J are TRBV6-5 and TRBJ1-1; 9 positions agree with TRBD1. Germline trimming cut 6 bases from V and 1 base from J; bases unmatched to any gene: 3. CDR1 is MNHEY, CDR2 SVGAGI, per germline. This CDR3 has 14 residues. Here the CDR3 DNA reads TGTGCCAGCAGGGACAGGGGCGGGAACACTGAAGCTTTCTTT. Residues: CASRDRGGNTEAFF.

The rearrangement links TRBV24-1 to TRBJ2-1; weak D call: TRBD1 (5 bases). V was cut by 5 bases and J by 7 bases, with 17 bases left in between. The CDR3 sequence is 15 residues long. Germline V lookup: CDR1 KGHDR, CDR2 SFDVKD. The CDR3 loop reads CATSGAGLLGNEQFF. In nucleotides, the CDR3 is TGTGCCACCAGTGGGGCAGGGCTCCTAGGTAATGAGCAGTTCTTC.

The chain carries TRBV11-3 and TRBJ1-6; 7 bases fit TRBD1. J was trimmed by 10 bases and V by 5 bases; bases with no gene match: 8. Looked up from germline, CDR1 is SGHNT and CDR2 is YENEEA. The CDR3 spans 14 residues. This CDR3 is CASSGATGPSPLHF. The CDR3 bases are TGTGCCAGCAGCGGGGCGACAGGGCCCTCACCCCTCCACTTT.

In this sample, this clone turned up once. The chain uses TRBV19 and TRBJ1-2; TRBD1 matches at 8 bases. The trim removed 10 bases at V and 6 bases at J, leaving 7 bases unmatched. The CDR3 sequence is 12 residues long. Germline V gene lookup returns CDR1 LNHDA and CDR2 SQIVND (reference sequence). CDR3 loop: CATSDRVDGYTF. The CDR3 nucleotides read TGTGCCACTTCGGACAGGGTGGATGGCTACACCTTC.

This rearrangement joins TRBV2 to TRBJ2-5; perhaps TRBD2 as D (5 bases). The CDR3 is 14 amino acids. Germline-derived CDR1 and CDR2 are SNHLY and FYNNEI. V lost 3 bases and J lost 4, with 12 bases in between. The CDR3 nucleotides are TGTGCCAGCAGTGAGGAGGTAGCTCTAGAGACCCAGTACTTC. Translated: CASSEEVALETQYF. The full variable domain, in which reference TRBV2 and TRBJ2-5 provide the parts outside the CDR3, is EPEVTQTPSHQVTQMGQEVILRCVPISNHLYFYWYRQILGQKVEFLVSFYNNEISEKSEIFDDQFSVERPDGSNFTLKIRSTKLEDSAMYFCASSEEVALETQYFGPGTRLLVL.

The CDR3 is CASSLVAGVETGELFF. The CDR3 DNA is TGCGCCAGCAGCTTGGTAGCGGGAGTAGAAACCGGGGAGCTGTTTTTT. This chain links TRBV5-1 with TRBJ2-2, with TRBD2 identical over 9 bases. This CDR3 is 16 amino acids long. In germline, CDR1 is SGHRS, CDR2 YFSETQ. With V trimmed by 0 bases and J by 5 bases, 5 bases remained unmatched.

The J gene is TRBJ1-1, the V gene TRBV13; maybe TRBD1 (6 bases). The CDR3 totals 11 residues. With 5 bases removed from V and 8 bases from J, the gap between germline ends came to 9 bases. Germline assignment: CDR1 PRHDT and CDR2 FYEKMQ (reference sequence). Here the CDR3 DNA reads TGTGCCAGCAGCCAACAGGGAGAAGCTTTCTTT. This translates into CASSQQGEAFF.

The chain recombines TRBV6-4 with TRBJ1-5; 9 bases line up with TRBD1. Germline loops: CDR1 MRHNA, CDR2 SNTAGT. V was pared by 6 bases and J by 1 base, with 19 bases of the junction left unmatched. The length of the CDR3 is 20 residues. CDR3 sequence (DNA): TGTGCCAGCAGCCCCTTGGGGGGGACAGGGACCGGGGAAAGCAATCAGCCCCAGCATTTT. Protein product: CASSPLGGTGTGESNQPQHF.

The chain recombines TRBV5-4 with TRBJ1-3; D is ambiguous. CDR1 SGHNT and CDR2 YYREEE come from the germline V gene (reference sequence). The CDR3 consists of 15 residues. V gave up 0 bases and J gave up 7 bases, with 14 bases separating them. CDR3 amino acids: CASSLGETPGNTIYF. The CDR3 nucleotides are TGTGCCAGCAGCTTGGGGGAGACACCCGGGAACACCATATATTTT. Using reference TRBV5-4 and TRBJ1-3 for the parts outside the CDR3, the full variable domain is ETGVTQSPTHLIKTRGQQVTLRCSSQSGHNTVSWYQQALGQGPQFIFQYYREEENGRGNFPPRFSGLQFPNYSSELNVNALELDDSALYLCASSLGETPGNTIYFGEGSWLTVV.

V usage is TRBV7-2 and J usage is TRBJ2-5, with D perhaps matching TRBD2 (5 bases). Trimming left V 8 bases short and J 2 bases short, with 15 bases between. CDR1 is SGHTA and CDR2 is FQGNSA in the germline V gene. The CDR3 contains 14 residues. CDR3 nucleotides: TGTGCCAGCCGAGGAGGCAGTCAGCAAGAGACCCAGTACTTC. Translated, it gives CASRGGSQQETQYF.

The chain links TRBV5-1 to TRBJ2-3; 8 nucleotides agree with TRBD2. The ends lost 0 bases at V and 2 bases at J; junction bases unmatched: 5. The CDR3 runs to 16 residues. Germline CDR1 reads SGHRS; CDR2 reads YFSETQ. The CDR3 is CASSLATSGPTDTQYF. CDR3 DNA: TGCGCCAGCAGCTTGGCAACTAGCGGACCCACAGATACGCAGTATTTT.

The table lists this clone with a count of one. The genes are TRBV5-1 and TRBJ1-1; D may be TRBD1 (5 bases). Trimming took off 4 bases at V and 0 bases at J, with 13 bases between the two ends. Germline lookup yields CDR1 SGHRS and CDR2 YFSETQ. The CDR3 is made up of 15 amino acids. The CDR3 region has the DNA TGCGCCAGCAGCCAATCCGGAGGGGTGAACACTGAAGCTTTCTTT. Encoded protein: CASSQSGGVNTEAFF.

V and J are TRBV12-3 or TRBV12-4 and TRBJ2-3; possible D gene TRBD2, 6 bases. V shed 8 bases and J shed 5 bases, with 11 bases lying between them. The CDR3 covers 12 residues. CDR3 bases: TGTGCCAGCGGACTGGGAGGAGATACGCAGTATTTT. It translates to CASGLGGDTQYF.

This CDR3 reads CASTPPQARSTDTQYF. The CDR3 nucleotides read TGTGCCAGTACCCCTCCGCAAGCGAGGAGCACAGATACGCAGTATTTT. V is TRBV19 and J is TRBJ2-3; D remains ambiguous. The CDR3 has 16 amino acids. Trimming removed 7 bases from V and 0 bases from J, with 17 bases in between. Germline CDR1 reads LNHDA; CDR2 reads SQIVND (reference sequence).

The chain is built from TRBV11-3 and TRBJ2-1, with 9 bases that match TRBD1. CDR3 length: 19 residues. The germline CDR1 and CDR2 sequences are SGHNT and YENEEA. V trimming: 3 bases; J trimming: 2 bases; junction bases outside the gene matches: 14. In DNA form, the CDR3 reads TGTGCCAGCAGCTTCGCGTCGATCGGGACAGGGATGGCCTACAATGAGCAGTTCTTC. Translation gives CASSFASIGTGMAYNEQFF.

The chain joins TRBV11-2 to TRBJ1-3, with 8 positions matching TRBD1. The germline V gene encodes CDR1 SGHAT and CDR2 FQNNGV. The CDR3 runs 13 residues. The V segment lost 11 bases and the J segment 6 bases; nucleotides outside the gene matches: 9. CDR3: CASAWQGANTIYF. Written as DNA, the CDR3 is TGTGCCTCAGCCTGGCAGGGGGCAAACACCATATATTTT. Full variable domain (missing parts from reference TRBV11-2 and TRBJ1-3): EAGVAQSPRYKIIEKRQSVAFWCNPISGHATLYWYQQILGQGPKLLIQFQNNGVVDDSQLPKDRFSAERLKGVDSTLKIQPAKLEDSAVYLCASAWQGANTIYFGEGSWLTVV.

V usage is TRBV9 and J usage is TRBJ2-2; no reliable D call. The CDR3 is 15 amino acids. Germline CDR1 reads SGDLS; CDR2 reads YYNGEE. V shed 0 bases and J shed 2 bases, with 8 bases lying between them. CDR3 nucleotides: TGTGCCAGCAGCGTAGTCGAGAGAAACACCGGGGAGCTGTTTTTT. This gives the protein CASSVVERNTGELFF.

This clone has a count of ten or more. The gene calls are TRBV7-8 and TRBJ1-2; TRBD1 is a possible D gene (5 bases). There are 14 residues in the CDR3. Germline V gene sequence: CDR1 SGHVS, CDR2 FQNEAQ. V was shortened by 6 bases and J by 4 bases, with 15 bases between the two germline ends. CDR3 in amino acids: CASREGTGPYGYTF. The CDR3 nucleotides are TGTGCCAGCAGGGAGGGGACGGGACCCTATGGCTACACCTTC.

The chain employs TRBV5-1 and TRBJ1-4; weak D call: TRBD1 (5 bases). The CDR3 is 15 residues long. CDR1 is SGHRS and CDR2 is YFSETQ in the germline V gene. Trimming took 0 bases from V and 5 from J, leaving 11 bases between them. CDR3 in amino acids: CASSLDNRQNEKLFF. For the CDR3, the DNA is TGCGCCAGCAGCTTGGATAACAGGCAAAATGAAAAACTGTTTTTT.

This clone was counted a single time. This rearrangement joins TRBV7-6 to TRBJ2-7, with 11 bases identical to TRBD1. Looked up from germline, CDR1 is SGHVS and CDR2 is FNYEAQ. V dropped 5 bases and J dropped 2; count of bases not matched to a gene: 2. This CDR3 spans 14 amino acids. CDR3 sequence (DNA): TGTGCCAGCAGCCTGGGACAGGGGGCCTACGAGCAGTACTTC. Translation gives CASSLGQGAYEQYF.

The V call is TRBV19, the J call TRBJ1-5; TRBD1 might be the D (6 bases). The CDR3 has 17 amino acids. The V gene's germline CDR1 is LNHDA and CDR2 SQIVND (reference sequence). V was cut by 5 bases and J by 4 bases, with 21 bases left in between. The chain's CDR3 is CASSPDPNFRGNQPQHF. The CDR3 DNA sequence: TGTGCCAGTAGTCCCGATCCCAATTTTAGGGGGAATCAGCCCCAGCATTTT.